This T cell receptor (beta chain) is from a study of blood T cell repertoires in COVID-19. Some clones are missing from TCRdb's copy, which holds only in-frame ones; the method was immunoSEQ multiplex PCR. The table records 150,000 to 200,000 clones, 80% to 90% of them present only once. CDR3 length equals 16 residues. CDR1 is KGHSH, CDR2 LQKENI, per germline. Trimming removed 0 bases at V and 7 bases at J, with 18 bases between. The sample was peripheral blood. The chain links TRBV18 to TRBJ1-2; the D gene is possibly TRBD1 (5 bases). The clonotype comes from a woman of 80 years or more with COVID-19, enrolled during active disease. The CDR3 sequence is CASSPPGGGTLGGYTF. The CDR3 region has the DNA TGTGCCAGCTCACCACCCGGTGGGGGGACTCTTGGTGGCTACACCTTC.